The following is a T cell receptor (beta chain) sequence with its context. The antigen remains undetermined. Sequencing used immunoSEQ multiplex PCR; TCRdb keeps in-frame clones, though not all of them. The data show 2 million to 2.5 million clones, 85% to 95% seen once. The data were taken from a study of shared clonotypes between healthy human individuals. About the study: The plates for each donor numbered three CD4 naive, three CD4 memory, two CD8 naive and one CD8 memory. General study findings and limits: Memory subsets generally showed smaller estimated richness than naive subsets did. Shared clonotypes: about 5.3% naive CD4, under 4% naive CD8, roughly 2.4% memory CD4, roughly 0.4% memory CD8. Non-shared clonotypes had lower generation probabilities than those shared by all four donors.

The germline V and J ends were trimmed by 0 bases and 4 bases, with 9 bases remaining between them. The CDR3 loop spans 14 amino acids. Germline CDR1 is SGHNT and CDR2 is YYREEE (reference sequence). The TCR was taken from a man aged 18 to 29 in good health. Some clones in this sample may be carry-over from other donors' samples. What was sequenced was naive CD4+ T cells from PBMCs. This sample's subset: CD45RA+ positively selected. The V gene is TRBV5-4, the J gene TRBJ2-3, with D uncertain. CDR3 in amino acids: CASSLDLQADTQYF. In nucleotides, the CDR3 is TGTGCCAGCAGCTTGGACCTGCAGGCAGATACGCAGTATTTT. The whole variable domain, filled in from reference TRBV5-4 and TRBJ2-3, reads ETGVTQSPTHLIKTRGQQVTLRCSSQSGHNTVSWYQQALGQGPQFIFQYYREEENGRGNFPPRFSGLQFPNYSSELNVNALELDDSALYLCASSLDLQADTQYFGPGTRLTVL.